The sequence of this T cell receptor beta chain was determined in a study of blood T cell repertoires in COVID-19. Assay used: immunoSEQ multiplex PCR; TCRdb lists only in-frame clones, some missing. The sample lists around 310,000 clones; roughly 89% were seen once. Adults between about 18 and 89 years of age took part from approximately 24 US areas. The material sequenced was PBMCs or T cells enriched from blood (not recorded which). The clonotype comes from a woman in her 30s who had recovered from COVID-19.

CDR3 nucleotide sequence: TGTGCCAGCAGCTTCCCTGAGGAGGGAGGGACTGACTACGAGCAGTACTTC. This translates into CASSFPEEGGTDYEQYF. V is TRBV7-6 and J is TRBJ2-7; 7 nucleotides align to TRBD2. Germline loops: CDR1 SGHVS, CDR2 FNYEAQ. Trimming took 3 bases from V and 3 from J; bases not matched to a gene: 14. CDR3 size: 17 residues. Complete variable domain (other parts from reference TRBV7-6 and TRBJ2-7): GAGVSQSPRYKVTKRGQDVALRCDPISGHVSLYWYRQALGQGPEFLTYFNYEAQQDKSGLPNDRFSAERPEGSISTLTIQRTEQRDSAMYRCASSFPEEGGTDYEQYFGPGTRLTVT.